The 2 T cell receptor beta chains presented below share a single source sample, sequenced in a study of control samples from healthy donors and cancer patients. TCRdb keeps only in-frame clones here, not all; method: immunoSEQ multiplex PCR. Of around 140,000 clones listed, roughly 90% were seen once; the top ten hold roughly 2.1%. The specimen sequenced was blood. The receptors originated from a woman aged 45-60 years in good health.

This chain connects TRBV6-5 to TRBJ2-7, with a weak D call TRBD1 (6 bases). Between the trimmed V and J ends, which lost 5 bases and 0 bases, there was a span of 11 bases. Germline CDR1 MNHEY, CDR2 SVGAGI. This CDR3 is built from 14 residues. CDR3 loop: CASSLRGPSYEQYF. The CDR3 bases are TGTGCCAGCAGTCTCAGGGGACCCTCCTACGAGCAGTACTTC.

The chain recombines TRBV5-1 with TRBJ1-3; 8 bases fit TRBD1. Germline-derived CDR1 and CDR2 are SGHRS and YFSETQ. The CDR3 is made up of 17 amino acids. Germline trimming cut 4 bases from V and 0 bases from J; bases unmatched to any gene: 9. CDR3 DNA sequence: TGCGCCAGCAGCGGAGGACAGGGCTTGATCTCTGGAAACACCATATATTTT. This encodes CASSGGQGLISGNTIYF.